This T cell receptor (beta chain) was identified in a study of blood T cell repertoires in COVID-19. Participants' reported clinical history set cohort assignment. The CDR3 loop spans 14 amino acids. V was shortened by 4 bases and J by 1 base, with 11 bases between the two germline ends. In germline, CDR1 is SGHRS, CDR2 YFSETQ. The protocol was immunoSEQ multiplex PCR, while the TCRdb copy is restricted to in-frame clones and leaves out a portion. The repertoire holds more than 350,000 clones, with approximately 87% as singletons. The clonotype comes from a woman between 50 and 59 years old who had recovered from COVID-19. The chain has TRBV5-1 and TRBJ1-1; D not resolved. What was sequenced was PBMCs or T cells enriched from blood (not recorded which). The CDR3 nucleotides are TGCGCCAGCAGCCCCGACATCCGGAACACTGAAGCTTTCTTT. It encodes CASSPDIRNTEAFF.